A single sample is the source of the 12 T cell receptor beta chains below, sequenced in a study of T cell repertoires in cytomegalovirus infection. MiXCR was run by TCRdb on the reads, yielding one entry per CDR3 protein. The table shows about 220,000 distinct CDR3 sequences, with less than 50% occurring only once. No antigen has been assigned to these receptors. Here the sequenced sample was CD8+ T cells from cultured PBMCs, taken from culture after CMV antigen stimulation. The receptor set was obtained from a human donor in good health (CMV status not recorded). Some clones in this sample may be carry-over from other donors' samples.

The V call is TRBV10-3, the J call TRBJ2-5; unclear D gene. V lost 6 bases and J 5 bases, leaving 16 bases between the germline ends. This CDR3 region has 14 residues. Per germline, CDR1 ENHRY and CDR2 SYGVKD. The CDR3 region has the DNA TGTGCCATCAGCTCTCCAGGATCCCAGGAGACCCAGTACTTC. Residues: CAISSPGSQETQYF.

In this sample, this clonotype turned up a few times. The genes are TRBV11-3 and TRBJ2-7; 11 nucleotides align to TRBD1. J gave up 4 bases and V 6 bases, and 5 bases lay outside the gene matches. CDR1 and CDR2 from the germline V gene are SGHNT and YENEEA. This CDR3 comprises 14 residues. CDR3: CASSYGTGGYEQYF. The CDR3 nucleotides read TGTGCCAGCAGTTATGGGACAGGGGGATACGAGCAGTACTTC.

This clonotype was recorded at least ten times. This chain joins TRBV7-3 and TRBJ2-1; D remains ambiguous. The length of the CDR3 is 13 residues. V was clipped by 3 bases and J by 8 bases, with 11 bases between them. Germline-derived CDR1 and CDR2 are SGHTA and FQGTGA. The CDR3 DNA reads TGTGCCAGCAGCTTCGACAACCTCCATGAGCAGTTCTTC. Translating it yields CASSFDNLHEQFF.

This rearrangement joins TRBV7-2 to TRBJ2-7; D uncertain. Trimming removed 1 base from V and 2 bases from J, with 9 bases in between. The CDR3 extends over 14 amino acids. CDR1 SGHTA and CDR2 FQGNSA come from the germline V gene. CDR3 region: CASSLVVRTYEQYF. The CDR3, as DNA: TGTGCCAGCAGCTTAGTTGTCAGGACCTACGAGCAGTACTTC.

This clonotype was recorded at least ten times. V usage is TRBV24-1 and J usage is TRBJ2-1; D is unclear. V lost 0 bases and J 8 bases, leaving 10 bases between the germline ends. Germline CDR1 KGHDR, CDR2 SFDVKD. The CDR3 sequence is 14 residues long. CDR3 nucleotide sequence: TGTGCCACCAGTGATTTGGTCCTTGGGCATGAGCAGTTCTTC. Amino acid sequence: CATSDLVLGHEQFF.

V and J are TRBV19 and TRBJ1-1; tentatively, D is TRBD1 (5 bases). V was pared by 3 bases and J by 8 bases, with 10 bases between. Germline CDR1 reads LNHDA; CDR2 reads SQIVND (reference sequence). CDR3 length: 12 amino acids. The CDR3 DNA reads as TGTGCCAGTAGTATGCCGGGGGGGGAAGCTTTCTTT. Protein product: CASSMPGGEAFF.

The V call is TRBV6-6, the J call TRBJ1-1; 7 bases agree with TRBD1. The CDR3 is 14 amino acids. After removal of 6 bases from V and 2 bases from J, the junction contained 6 bases not matched to a gene. Per germline, CDR1 MNHNY and CDR2 SVGAGI (reference sequence). CDR3 DNA: TGTGCCAGCAGCCTCACAGGGGCTAACACTGAAGCTTTCTTT. It encodes CASSLTGANTEAFF.

The rearrangement links TRBV7-6 to TRBJ1-1, with D perhaps TRBD1 (6 bases). The ends were cut back, 1 base at V and 5 bases at J, with 20 bases in the middle. The CDR3 runs 17 residues. The V gene's germline CDR1 is SGHVS and CDR2 FNYEAQ. CDR3 DNA: TGTGCCAGCAGCTTAGTCGGGGGGCCATTCTTGGGGACTGAAGCTTTCTTT. Its translation is CASSLVGGPFLGTEAFF.

The CDR3 DNA reads TGTGCCAGCAGCTTAACCCCGGGACAGGGGTACCCTGAAGCTTTCTTT. Its protein product is CASSLTPGQGYPEAFF. The chain employs TRBV5-6 and TRBJ1-1; 10 bases align to TRBD1. The ends lost 2 bases at V and 6 bases at J; junction bases unmatched: 10. The CDR3 has 16 residues. Germline values: CDR1 SGHDT, CDR2 YYEEEE.

V and J are TRBV7-3 and TRBJ2-1, with 8 bases identical to TRBD2. The trim removed 2 bases at V and 4 bases at J, leaving 7 bases unmatched. The germline CDR1 and CDR2 sequences are SGHTA and FQGTGA. The CDR3 sequence is 16 residues long. CDR3 protein: CASSLGLAGRYNEQFF. In DNA form, the CDR3 reads TGTGCCAGCAGCTTAGGGCTAGCGGGTCGGTACAATGAGCAGTTCTTC.

The V and J genes are TRBV7-6 and TRBJ2-1; 11 positions match TRBD2. Germline V CDR1 and CDR2: SGHVS, FNYEAQ. J gave up 2 bases and V 4 bases, and 4 bases lay outside the gene matches. The CDR3 consists of 16 residues. The CDR3 spells CASSSKGLAAYNEQFF. Written as DNA, the CDR3 is TGTGCCAGCAGCTCAAAGGGACTAGCGGCCTACAATGAGCAGTTCTTC.

This clonotype was counted between two and nine times. A read error may explain this, as a much larger clone is one base away. The genes are TRBV11-3 and TRBJ2-1; D is tentatively TRBD1 or TRBD2 (5 bases each). The CDR3 is made up of 14 amino acids. CDR1 is SGHNT and CDR2 is YENEEA in the germline V gene. V lost 3 bases and J 1 base, leaving 7 bases between the germline ends. Here the CDR3 reads CASSFEGSYNEQFF. The CDR3 nucleotides read TGTGCCAGCAGCTTCGAGGGGTCCTACAATGAGCAGTTCTTC.